A single sample is the source of the 22 T cell receptor beta chains below, sequenced in a study of control samples from healthy donors and cancer patients. TCRdb keeps only in-frame clones here, not all; method: immunoSEQ multiplex PCR. This sample has approximately 130,000 clones, with about 90% found just once. Sequencing used blood. The receptors were gathered from a man aged 50 or older in good health.

This chain connects TRBV27 to TRBJ1-2, with 9 bases identical to TRBD1. The junction had 5 bases not matched to a gene; V was cut back by 2 bases and J by 4 bases. Germline CDR1 reads MNHEY; CDR2 reads SMNVEV (reference sequence). This CDR3 region has 15 residues. CDR3 protein: CASSLLTGGTYGYTF. CDR3 sequence (DNA): TGTGCCAGCAGTTTACTTACAGGGGGCACCTATGGCTACACCTTC.

The chain uses TRBV29-1 and TRBJ1-5, with unresolved D. The CDR3 extends over 13 amino acids. Trimming removed 5 bases from V and 3 bases from J, with 11 bases in between. Germline V gene data show CDR1 as SQVTM and CDR2 as ANQGSEA. CDR3 nucleotide sequence: TGCAGCGTTTTGGGCAGCTTCAATCAGCCCCAGCATTTT. It encodes CSVLGSFNQPQHF. The entire variable domain, with the rest obtained from reference TRBV29-1 and TRBJ1-5, is as follows: SAVISQKPSRDICQRGTSLTIQCQVDSQVTMMFWYRQQPGQSLTLIATANQGSEATYESGFVIDKFPISRPNLTFSTLTVSNMSPEDSSIYLCSVLGSFNQPQHFGDGTRLSIL.

The V and J genes are TRBV27 and TRBJ2-2; weak D call: TRBD2 (5 bases). The germline CDR1 and CDR2 sequences are MNHEY and SMNVEV (reference sequence). This CDR3 has 13 residues. Trimming took 8 bases from V and 6 from J, leaving 13 bases between them. CDR3 DNA: TGTGCCAGCGCGTTCGGAGGCCCCGGGGAGCTGTTTTTT. Its translation is CASAFGGPGELFF.

This chain uses TRBV7-8 with TRBJ2-5, with D unclear. V shed 0 bases and J shed 9 bases, with 14 bases lying between them. From germline, CDR1 is SGHVS and CDR2 FQNEAQ. CDR3 length equals 14 residues. The CDR3 DNA is TGTGCCAGCAGCTTAGCGTTGGCAGCCGAGGCCCAGTACTTC. This codes for CASSLALAAEAQYF.

This rearrangement joins TRBV5-6 to TRBJ2-7; perhaps D is TRBD1 or TRBD2 (7 bases each). V gave up 4 bases and J gave up 3 bases, with 17 bases separating them. Germline assignment: CDR1 SGHDT and CDR2 YYEEEE. The CDR3 sequence is 15 residues long. CDR3 DNA sequence: TGTGCCAGCAGCCAGGGGGGGACCTTAATCTACGAGCAGTACTTC. Its translation is CASSQGGTLIYEQYF. Full variable domain (rest looked up from reference TRBV5-6 and TRBJ2-7): DAGVTQSPTHLIKTRGQQVTLRCSPKSGHDTVSWYQQALGQGPQFIFQYYEEEERQRGNFPDRFSGHQFPNYSSELNVNALLLGDSALYLCASSQGGTLIYEQYFGPGTRLTVT.

This clone was detected once. This rearrangement joins TRBV5-4 to TRBJ1-2; D gene ambiguous. The germline CDR1 and CDR2 sequences are SGHNT and YYREEE (reference sequence). The CDR3 consists of 14 residues. V gave up 0 bases and J gave up 6 bases, with 12 bases separating them. CDR3 bases: TGTGCCAGCAGCTTGGCGGGGAGAAAGGATGGCTACACCTTC. Translating it yields CASSLAGRKDGYTF.

The chain is built from TRBV6-5 and TRBJ1-1; D uncertain. CDR3 size: 13 residues. Germline values: CDR1 MNHEY, CDR2 SVGAGI. Trimming took 2 bases from V and 2 from J, leaving 6 bases between them. The CDR3 here is CASSYQLNTEAFF. The CDR3 nucleotides are TGTGCCAGCAGTTACCAACTCAACACTGAAGCTTTCTTT.

J is TRBJ1-2 and V is TRBV20-1; a possible D gene is TRBD1 (5 bases). From germline, CDR1 is DFQATT and CDR2 SNEGSKA (reference sequence). This CDR3 is built from 11 residues. Trimming took off 6 bases at V and 5 bases at J, with 10 bases between the two ends. CDR3 in amino acids: CSASEGYGYTF. CDR3 nucleotide sequence: TGCAGTGCGTCGGAGGGGTATGGCTACACCTTC.

This chain links TRBV4-3 with TRBJ1-5; unclear D gene. CDR1 and CDR2 (germline): LGHNA, YSLEER. Trimming left V 4 bases short and J 0 bases short, with 10 bases between. This CDR3 comprises 15 residues. The CDR3 DNA sequence: TGCGCCAGCAGCCGGGCAGTTTATAGCAATCAGCCCCAGCATTTT. This codes for CASSRAVYSNQPQHF.

In this sample, this clone turned up once. The chain links TRBV7-8 to TRBJ1-1, with unresolved D. The CDR3 sequence is 12 residues long. Trimming removed 4 bases from V and 7 bases from J, with 10 bases in between. Per the germline V gene, CDR1 is SGHVS and CDR2 is FQNEAQ. CDR3 sequence reads: CASSSDRGEAFF. The CDR3, as DNA: TGTGCCAGCAGCTCAGATCGAGGTGAAGCTTTCTTT.

CDR3 bases: TGTGCCTGGTTTGACAGGTCGCCTTATGGCTACACCTTC. Its protein is CAWFDRSPYGYTF. The chain combines TRBV30 with TRBJ1-2; maybe TRBD1 (6 bases). V was shortened by 5 bases and J by 5 bases, with 15 bases between the two germline ends. The CDR3 runs to 13 residues. CDR1 GTSNPN and CDR2 SVGIG come from the germline V gene (reference sequence).

The chain combines TRBV5-5 with TRBJ1-1; D is undetermined. Trimming stripped 0 bases from V and 0 bases from J, with 6 bases between. The germline V gene has CDR1 SGHKS and CDR2 YYEKEE (reference sequence). The CDR3 totals 14 residues. In nucleotides, the CDR3 is TGTGCCAGCAGCTTGGGGCGGTTGAACACTGAAGCTTTCTTT. This translates into CASSLGRLNTEAFF.

The chain links TRBV30 to TRBJ2-1; 9 bases are shared with TRBD1. The CDR3 extends over 14 amino acids. J lost 7 bases, V lost 0 bases, and 4 bases had no gene match. Germline loops: CDR1 GTSNPN, CDR2 SVGIG (reference sequence). The CDR3 protein is CAWSVGTGKNEQFF. CDR3 nucleotide sequence: TGTGCCTGGAGTGTAGGGACAGGGAAGAATGAGCAGTTCTTC.

The chain links TRBV4-1 to TRBJ1-2; D remains ambiguous. This CDR3 is 13 amino acids long. Germline CDR1 reads MGHRA; CDR2 reads YSYEKL. V shed 1 base and J shed 5 bases, with 8 bases lying between them. The CDR3 nucleotides are TGCGCCAGCAGCCAAGGCAGGTCATATGGCTACACCTTC. Residues: CASSQGRSYGYTF.

The V and J genes are TRBV7-6 and TRBJ2-2; D gene unclear. The CDR3 sequence is 14 residues long. Germline V gives CDR1 SGHVS, CDR2 FNYEAQ. Trimming took 4 bases from V and 3 from J, leaving 9 bases between them. The CDR3 nucleotides are TGTGCCAGCAGCTACAAATGGGACACCGGGGAGCTGTTTTTT. Amino acids: CASSYKWDTGELFF.

This clone was counted only a few times. For the CDR3, the DNA is TGTGCCAGCAGCAAGACAAGCACAGATACGCAGTATTTT. Its protein is CASSKTSTDTQYF. The rearrangement links TRBV5-6 to TRBJ2-3; no reliable D call. V lost 4 bases and J 0 bases, leaving 6 bases between the germline ends. CDR1 is SGHDT, CDR2 YYEEEE, per germline. The CDR3 runs 13 residues. Combining the CDR3 with reference TRBV5-6 and TRBJ2-3 gives the whole variable domain DAGVTQSPTHLIKTRGQQVTLRCSPKSGHDTVSWYQQALGQGPQFIFQYYEEEERQRGNFPDRFSGHQFPNYSSELNVNALLLGDSALYLCASSKTSTDTQYFGPGTRLTVL.

The rearrangement joins TRBV19 to TRBJ1-1; D might be TRBD1 (5 bases). The CDR3 length is 13 residues. Germline V lookup: CDR1 LNHDA, CDR2 SQIVND (reference sequence). V lost 8 bases, J lost 4 bases, and 14 bases lay in between. CDR3 amino acids: CASSRQRITEAFF. The CDR3 coding sequence is TGTGCCAGTTCGAGACAGCGTATCACTGAAGCTTTCTTT.

The rearrangement joins TRBV12-3 or TRBV12-4 to TRBJ2-7, with D possibly matching TRBD1 (5 bases). This CDR3 has 12 amino acids. V lost 6 bases and J 3 bases, leaving 9 bases between the germline ends. The CDR3 here is CASSPQGYEQYF. In DNA, the CDR3 is TGTGCCAGCAGCCCCCAGGGCTACGAGCAGTACTTC.

This chain joins TRBV4-2 and TRBJ2-7; a weak D match, TRBD2 (5 bases). V lost 0 bases to trimming and J lost 3 bases, with 9 bases between them. The CDR3 is made up of 14 amino acids. The germline V gene encodes CDR1 LGHNA and CDR2 YNFKEQ. CDR3 protein: CASSQDGESYEQYF. The CDR3 DNA reads TGTGCCAGCAGCCAAGATGGGGAGAGCTACGAGCAGTACTTC.

The chain is built from TRBV5-8 and TRBJ1-2; D ambiguous. Trimming pared 0 bases from V and 2 bases from J, leaving 11 bases between. Germline CDR1 is SGHTS and CDR2 is YDEGEE. CDR3 length equals 15 residues. The CDR3 protein is CASSLGGEGNYGYTF. CDR3 coding DNA: TGTGCCAGCAGCTTGGGCGGGGAAGGAAACTATGGCTACACCTTC. The full variable domain, rest sourced from reference TRBV5-8 and TRBJ1-2, is EAGVTQSPTHLIKTRGQQATLRCSPISGHTSVYWYQQALGLGLQFLLWYDEGEERNRGNFPPRFSGRQFPNYSSELNVNALELEDSALYLCASSLGGEGNYGYTFGSGTRLTVV.

The V and J genes are TRBV4-1 and TRBJ1-2; 9 positions agree with TRBD1. The CDR3 sequence is 12 residues long. Germline-derived CDR1 and CDR2 are MGHRA and YSYEKL. J lost 7 bases, V lost 8 bases, and 5 bases had no gene match. For the CDR3, the DNA is TGCGCCAGCGGGGACAGGGTGGGTGGCTACACCTTC. As protein: CASGDRVGGYTF.

The count of this clone is one. The CDR3 sequence: CASSQQVLDRTLSNQPQHF. DNA for the CDR3: TGCGCCAGCAGCCAACAGGTCTTGGACAGGACCCTTAGCAATCAGCCCCAGCATTTT. The chain combines TRBV4-1 with TRBJ1-5, with TRBD1 matching 7 bases. The CDR3 extends over 19 amino acids. Per the germline V gene, CDR1 is MGHRA and CDR2 is YSYEKL. Trimming took 2 bases from V and 0 from J; bases not matched to a gene: 13.